This entry concerns a single TCR beta chain. These data belong to a study of blood T cell repertoires in COVID-19. Study background: There were acute and convalescent COVID-19 samples, and they came from the United States, Italy and Spain.

Libraries were prepared by immunoSEQ multiplex PCR; TCRdb keeps only in-frame clonotypes and omits some of them. The sample includes about 390,000 clones, about 87% of them seen just once. The CDR3 runs 12 residues. Germline V gene lookup returns CDR1 LGHDT and CDR2 YNNKEL (reference sequence). V shed 1 base and J shed 7 bases, with 8 bases lying between them. The specimen was peripheral blood. The TCR originated in a woman in her sixties or seventies with COVID-19, enrolled during active disease. The rearrangement joins TRBV3-1 (or the pseudogene TRBV3-2) to TRBJ2-7, with D possibly matching TRBD2 (6 bases). The DNA for the CDR3 is TGTGCCAGCAGCCAAGTCAGCGGGGAGCAGTACTTC. Its protein is CASSQVSGEQYF.